This T cell receptor beta chain was identified during a study of glioma-infiltrating T cells after dendritic cell vaccination (dated by TCRdb to the mid-2010s). Background on the whole study: A cohort of approximately 15 glioblastoma patients from Phase I and II dendritic cell vaccination trials was included, of whom 9 were newly diagnosed and 6 had recurrent disease. Deep sequencing of TCR beta CDR3 regions was used to quantify tumor-infiltrating lymphocyte content and compare tumor and blood repertoires in dendritic cell-vaccinated glioblastoma patients. Between the early 2000s and the early 2010s, patients were given autologous tumor lysate-pulsed dendritic cell vaccination. The vaccine consisted of monocyte-derived dendritic cells cultured about seven days with IL-4 and GM-CSF, then pulsed overnight with autologous tumor lysate. Patients received three intradermal dendritic cell vaccine injections at biweekly intervals in the arm below the axilla. Survival after dendritic cell vaccination was correlated with TCR sequencing metrics, such as TIL content and the overlap between tumor and blood repertoires. Study-wide conclusions, independent of this receptor: The cohort was small and heterogeneous, few patients had complete blood and tumor sets, and even fewer had initial-recurrent tumor pairs. After dendritic cell vaccination, a higher estimated pretreatment TIL content predicted longer time to progression and longer overall survival. No direct relationship between TCR clonality and survival was found, suggesting a diverse polyclonal response may matter. The response model built on TCR overlap across three groups was characterized as speculative, with prospective validation still needed.

To note about this clone: Its antigen is still unknown. The record has no base qualities; no much larger clone is one base away.

Patients were selected for having adequate residual fresh-frozen tumor tissue and more than two years of available survival data. None of the glioblastoma patients carried an isocitrate dehydrogenase mutation, although molecular status otherwise varied. PBMC were collected before vaccination, two weeks after the third vaccination, and at tumor progression if tumor progression occurred. The Qiagen DNeasy Blood extraction Kit was used to extract genomic DNA. The immunoSEQ assay amplified TCRB CDR3 regions from 1.5 to 2.5 micrograms of genomic DNA, or from all available DNA when less than that amount was available. For multiplex PCR, 60 forward primers for TCR V beta segments and 13 reverse primers for J beta segments were used. Synthetic control templates were spiked into each sample at limiting dilution to estimate reads per starting template. The Illumina HiSeq System generated 87 bp sequencing reads. In the authors' own workflow: PCR and sequencing errors were removed by a nearest neighbor algorithm that merged closely related sequences. TCR overlap was defined as the percentage of unique tumor TCR beta sequences that were also found in the peripheral blood of the same patient. As stored in TCRdb, this immuneACCESS dataset retains in-frame rearrangements with V and J assigned. A fraction of the clones does not appear; measured against another copy, unresolved V genes explain less than half of the discrepancy, and the remainder lacks a known reason. V, J and clone size reflect that table, while D and trimming were determined from the DNA. The sample includes 93,000 or so clones, with 79% observed a single time. Of the sample, about 6.5% falls within the top ten clones.

Cut back by 3 bases and 1 base, the V and J ends lie 11 bases apart. In the germline V gene (reference sequence), CDR1 corresponds to MNHEY and CDR2 to SMNVEV. The CDR3 sequence holds 15 residues, the cysteine and phenylalanine included. Left in the record is the CDR3 DNA by itself, 45 bases read in frame from the first base. The chain is encoded by TRBV27 joined to TRBJ2-3; tentative D gene TRBD2, with 5 bases matching. This material consisted of blood, taken before dendritic cell vaccination. The TCR originated in a human donor with glioblastoma. The base sequence is TGTGCCAGCAGTTTTGACGGGGATGGCACAGATACGCAGTATTTT. The encoded protein is CASSFDGDGTDTQYF.